The following is a TCR beta chain sequence with its context. V gave up 7 bases and J gave up 0 bases, with 28 bases separating them. The CDR3 length is 20 residues. CDR1 and CDR2 (germline): MDHEN, SYDVKM. This sample was included in a study of cytomegalovirus exposure and HLA in healthy donors. Profiled with immunoSEQ multiplex PCR; TCRdb holds only in-frame clones, not every one. The profile shows some 250,000 clones, roughly 86% of them singletons. Material for sequencing was PBMCs. The source is a woman aged 30 to 39 in good health and CMV-seropositive. The chain links TRBV28 to TRBJ1-5, with D unresolved. This chain's CDR3 is CASTTIFSRQPDFSNQPQHF. DNA for the CDR3: TGTGCCAGCACCACTATCTTCTCTAGGCAGCCAGATTTTAGCAATCAGCCCCAGCATTTT.